Listed below are T cell receptor beta chains from one sample, sequenced in a study of CXCR3-negative and CXCR3-positive naive CD8 T cells. TCRdb reworked the 5' RACE reads into one entry per CDR3 protein, no DNA. In all, the sample yields 45,000 to 60,000 distinct CDR3 sequences. The specimen sequenced was memory CD8+ T cells from blood. These receptors originate from a human donor in good health. Some clones in this sample may be carry-over from other donors' samples. Each CDR3 is given with its conserved first and last residue. The size field is filled for only some rows; it gives once, few, many or a size class.

J	size	V	CDR3
TRBJ2-7	.	TRBV29-1	CSVLGQGGEQYF
TRBJ2-1	.	TRBV29-1	CSVEDPRAPYNEQFF
TRBJ1-6	.	TRBV29-1	CSRLGGRKSNSPLHF
TRBJ2-5	.	TRBV14	CASSLPDQETQYF
TRBJ2-1	.	TRBV7-2	CASSFGGPLGEQFF
TRBJ2-5	.	TRBV5-1	CASSPGLAEKYQETQYF
TRBJ2-3	.	TRBV12-3/TRBV12-4	CASTDSLTDTQYF
TRBJ1-2	.	TRBV7-8	CASSPGTALLYGYTF
TRBJ2-3	.	TRBV7-2	CASSSTGGRTDTQYF
TRBJ1-1	.	TRBV4-1	CASSQDPMNTEAFF
TRBJ2-3	.	TRBV2	CASSEDRGSGPGEPRGYF
TRBJ2-2	.	TRBV28	CASSPTIPSAGELFF
TRBJ2-7	medium-sized	TRBV21-1	CASSKAGVDIYEQYF
TRBJ1-1	.	TRBV20-1	CSARADRGDTEAFF
TRBJ1-2	.	TRBV20-1	CSARDRTDYGYTF
TRBJ2-7	.	TRBV5-1	CASSFTGNEQYF
TRBJ2-7	.	TRBV28	CATGATGYHEQYF
TRBJ2-3	.	TRBV5-1	CASSFIQGRVTDTQYF
TRBJ1-1	.	TRBV7-9	CASTSRMTEAFF
TRBJ2-3	.	TRBV29-1	CSVVSSGYTDTQYF
TRBJ1-2	.	TRBV6-5	CAIRGLNYGYTF
TRBJ1-6	.	TRBV6-2/TRBV6-3	CASRADNSPLHF
TRBJ2-5	.	TRBV28	CASSFISGDRETQYF
TRBJ2-4	.	TRBV27	CASSSDVKNIQYF
TRBJ2-7	.	TRBV29-1	CSVFLKAGGYEQYF
TRBJ2-7	.	TRBV29-1	CSVGGGPYEQYF
TRBJ2-1	.	TRBV7-6	CASSLGLAGALNNEQFF
TRBJ2-7	.	TRBV21-1	CASGRQAPYEQYF
TRBJ2-1	.	TRBV15	CATSRERGGGDYNEQFF
TRBJ2-7	.	TRBV6-2/TRBV6-3	CASSAPGTNEQYF
TRBJ2-1	.	TRBV14	CASSQYRSSYNEQFF
TRBJ2-2	.	TRBV27	CASTQVPLNTGELFF
TRBJ2-2	.	TRBV5-1	CASSPIAAAGTGELFF
TRBJ2-3	.	TRBV7-9	CAPGGGPTDTQYF
TRBJ2-1	.	TRBV5-5	CASSGRTGGNEQFF
TRBJ2-7	.	TRBV6-2/TRBV6-3	CASSYGTGQGYYEQYF
TRBJ1-4	.	TRBV6-2/TRBV6-3	CASSSGTENEKLFF
TRBJ2-7	.	TRBV28	CASSFGRHYEQYF
TRBJ1-1	.	TRBV29-1	CSVESNGDEAFF
TRBJ1-1	.	TRBV28	CASSLTGVNTEAFF
TRBJ2-7	.	TRBV4-3	CASSQYGNYEQYF
TRBJ2-5	.	TRBV5-6	CASSLGASGPRETQYF
TRBJ1-1	.	TRBV20-1	CSALPDRAPNTEAFF
TRBJ2-5	.	TRBV29-1	CSVGGGHPLQETQYF
TRBJ2-1	.	TRBV12-3/TRBV12-4	CASTSIGLASYNEQFF
TRBJ1-1	.	TRBV29-1	CSVEAGDTEAFF
TRBJ1-1	.	TRBV7-9	CASSLSSGGDKEAFF
TRBJ2-7	.	TRBV9	CASSLGVGASYEQYF
TRBJ2-3	.	TRBV5-5	CASRFVTDTQYF
TRBJ2-1	.	TRBV29-1	CSVGGALSYNEQFF
TRBJ2-3	.	TRBV2	CASSFTSGTDTQYF
TRBJ2-7	.	TRBV11-1	CASSPSIGDGYSYEQYF
TRBJ1-6	.	TRBV9	CASSVDYSPLHF